The 28 T cell receptor beta chains presented below share a single source sample, sequenced in a study of control samples from healthy donors and cancer patients. Assay: immunoSEQ multiplex PCR; the TCRdb copy retains only in-frame clones and omits some. The sample lists approximately 87,000 clones, 70% to 90% occurring once. The sequencing input was blood. The origin of the receptors is a woman aged 45-59 years in good health.

This clone appeared a single time. This chain uses TRBV7-3 with TRBJ2-1; D remains ambiguous. Germline values: CDR1 SGHTA, CDR2 FQGTGA. With 4 bases removed from V and 5 bases from J, the gap between germline ends came to 9 bases. The CDR3 is made up of 13 amino acids. The CDR3 loop is CASSSTRNNEQFF. The CDR3 DNA follows: TGTGCCAGCAGCTCCACGCGAAACAATGAGCAGTTCTTC.

The chain has TRBV2 and TRBJ1-1, with D perhaps matching TRBD1 (5 bases). Germline loops: CDR1 SNHLY, CDR2 FYNNEI. The CDR3 is 12 residues long. Trimming removed 7 bases at V and 4 bases at J, with 10 bases between. CDR3 nucleotides: TGTGCCAGCAAGCATGGGGGCACTGAAGCTTTCTTT. Protein: CASKHGGTEAFF. Full variable domain (missing parts from reference TRBV2 and TRBJ1-1): EPEVTQTPSHQVTQMGQEVILRCVPISNHLYFYWYRQILGQKVEFLVSFYNNEISEKSEIFDDQFSVERPDGSNFTLKIRSTKLEDSAMYFCASKHGGTEAFFGQGTRLTVV.

This clone was recorded only once. Distinct nucleotide sequences in the sample also encode this CDR3. The CDR3 reads CASSSGGSGSGANVLTF. CDR3 sequence (DNA): TGTGCCAGCAGTTCTGGCGGGAGTGGCTCTGGGGCCAACGTCCTGACTTTC. The rearrangement uses TRBV28 and TRBJ2-6; 7 nucleotides match TRBD2. CDR3 length: 17 amino acids. After removal of 4 bases from V and 0 bases from J, the junction contained 6 bases not matched to a gene. Germline CDR1 is MDHEN and CDR2 is SYDVKM. Together with reference TRBV28 and TRBJ2-6, the CDR3 gives the full variable domain: DVKVTQSSRYLVKRTGEKVFLECVQDMDHENMFWYRQDPGLGLRLIYFSYDVKMKEKGDIPEGYSVSREKKERFSLILESASTNQTSMYLCASSSGGSGSGANVLTFGAGSRLTVL.

The genes are TRBV19 and TRBJ1-1; a weak D match, TRBD1 (5 bases). The V gene's germline CDR1 is LNHDA and CDR2 SQIVND (reference sequence). V was cut by 4 bases and J by 0 bases, with 15 bases left in between. The CDR3 is 16 residues long. The CDR3 loop reads CASSTTRQIMNTEAFF. The CDR3 nucleotides are TGTGCCAGTAGTACTACGCGACAGATTATGAACACTGAAGCTTTCTTT.

V and J are TRBV5-1 and TRBJ1-1; D is undetermined. CDR1 is SGHRS, CDR2 YFSETQ, per germline. Trimming took 7 bases from V and 3 from J, leaving 10 bases between them. This CDR3 contains 12 residues. CDR3 sequence: CASFQEDTEAFF. The CDR3 DNA reads TGCGCCAGCTTTCAGGAGGACACTGAAGCTTTCTTT.

V usage is TRBV4-3 and J usage is TRBJ2-1, with a weak D call TRBD2 (6 bases). Trimming removed 2 bases from V and 12 bases from J, with 14 bases in between. Germline V CDR1 and CDR2: LGHNA, YSLEER. The CDR3 has 13 amino acids. The CDR3 spells CASSQQLALGQFF. The DNA of the CDR3 is TGCGCCAGCAGCCAACAACTAGCACTAGGGCAGTTCTTC.

The chain is built from TRBV7-3 and TRBJ2-1, with 13 nucleotides matching TRBD2. Trimming took 5 bases from V and 10 from J; bases not matched to a gene: 8. Germline V gene data show CDR1 as SGHTA and CDR2 as FQGTGA. The CDR3 extends over 15 amino acids. In DNA form, the CDR3 reads TGTGCCAGCAGCCCAACTAGCGGGGGGGCCGGCGAGCAGTTCTTC. This encodes CASSPTSGGAGEQFF.

CDR3 nucleotides: TGTGCCAGCAGCCAAGGTGGCCTGACCGAGCAGTACTTC. It specifies CASSQGGLTEQYF. The chain uses TRBV3-1 (or the pseudogene TRBV3-2) and TRBJ2-7; no definite D call. The CDR3 loop spans 13 amino acids. V dropped 1 base and J dropped 6 bases, with 10 bases sitting between them. From germline, CDR1 is LGHDT and CDR2 YNNKEL (reference sequence).

The chain joins TRBV28 to TRBJ1-4; maybe TRBD1 (6 bases). This CDR3 is built from 17 residues. V was clipped by 0 bases and J by 3 bases, with 14 bases between them. Germline loops: CDR1 MDHEN, CDR2 SYDVKM. CDR3 DNA sequence: TGTGCCAGCAGTTTATGGGGAGGGGGGTTAGCTAATGAAAAACTGTTTTTT. It codes for CASSLWGGGLANEKLFF. The full variable domain, its missing parts supplied by reference TRBV28 and TRBJ1-4, is DVKVTQSSRYLVKRTGEKVFLECVQDMDHENMFWYRQDPGLGLRLIYFSYDVKMKEKGDIPEGYSVSREKKERFSLILESASTNQTSMYLCASSLWGGGLANEKLFFGSGTQLSVL.

V gene TRBV10-3 combines with J gene TRBJ2-7; D is perhaps TRBD1 (6 bases). This CDR3 has 13 residues. Germline V gene sequence: CDR1 ENHRY, CDR2 SYGVKD. The V end was cut by 6 bases, the J end by 2 bases, with 11 bases between. CDR3 residues: CAIRTDRTYEQYF. CDR3 in DNA: TGTGCCATCAGAACTGACAGGACCTACGAGCAGTACTTC.

J is TRBJ1-2 and V is TRBV11-2, with D hard to call. Germline assignment: CDR1 SGHAT and CDR2 FQNNGV. This CDR3 comprises 14 residues. Trimming took 1 base from V and 4 from J, leaving 10 bases between them. In nucleotides, the CDR3 is TGTGCCAGCAGCTTAGGACCGGACCGCTATGGCTACACCTTC. Encoded protein: CASSLGPDRYGYTF.

This clone came up a few times. The chain joins TRBV11-3 to TRBJ2-1, with 7 bases matching TRBD2. The CDR3 extends over 14 amino acids. Unmatched junction bases numbered 8, after V lost 3 bases and J lost 9 bases. From germline, CDR1 is SGHNT and CDR2 YENEEA. The CDR3 DNA reads TGTGCCAGCAGCTTTTCCCCGACTAGCACTGAGCAGTTCTTC. This gives the protein CASSFSPTSTEQFF. The variable domain in full, completed from reference TRBV11-3 and TRBJ2-1, reads EAGVVQSPRYKIIEKKQPVAFWCNPISGHNTLYWYLQNLGQGPELLIRYENEEAVDDSQLPKDRFSAERLKGVDSTLKIQPAELGDSAVYLCASSFSPTSTEQFFGPGTRLTVL.

The chain links TRBV20-1 to TRBJ2-7; D not certain. Per germline, CDR1 DFQATT and CDR2 SNEGSKA (reference sequence). V gave up 3 bases and J gave up 0 bases, with 3 bases separating them. The CDR3 spans 11 residues. The CDR3 loop is CSARNSYEQYF. CDR3 DNA: TGCAGTGCTAGGAACTCCTACGAGCAGTACTTC.

This chain joins TRBV12-3 or TRBV12-4 and TRBJ2-7; TRBD1 matches 7 bases. There are 11 residues in the CDR3. J was trimmed by 7 bases and V by 9 bases; bases with no gene match: 6. CDR3 region: CASKGAGEQYF. In DNA form, the CDR3 reads TGTGCCAGTAAGGGGGCAGGGGAGCAGTACTTC.

This rearrangement joins TRBV28 to TRBJ1-4, with TRBD1 as a possible D gene (6 bases). The CDR3 length is 18 residues. V lost 5 bases and J 4 bases, leaving 23 bases between the germline ends. CDR1 and CDR2 from the germline V gene are MDHEN and SYDVKM. This CDR3 reads CASSPRGQSARYNEKLFF. The CDR3 DNA reads as TGTGCCAGCAGTCCCCGGGGGCAGTCCGCTCGGTATAATGAAAAACTGTTTTTT.

This rearrangement joins TRBV4-2 to TRBJ2-2, with 8 bases aligning to TRBD2. Germline V gene lookup returns CDR1 LGHNA and CDR2 YNFKEQ. V shed 0 bases and J 5 bases; nucleotides not matched to a gene: 17. This CDR3 contains 20 residues. In DNA, the CDR3 is TGTGCCAGCAGCCAAGATTTGGTCGGGCGGGAGGCCCGGGGGACCGGGGAGCTGTTTTTT. Translation: CASSQDLVGREARGTGELFF.

This clone has more than one count but fewer than ten. This sequence joins TRBV2 and TRBJ2-6, with TRBD2 matching over 9 bases. Unmatched junction bases numbered 6, after V lost 6 bases and J lost 0 bases. Germline CDR1 is SNHLY and CDR2 is FYNNEI. CDR3 length equals 17 residues. DNA for the CDR3: TGTGCCAGCAGCCTTAGCGGGGGATCCTCTGGGGCCAACGTCCTGACTTTC. Residues: CASSLSGGSSGANVLTF.

This chain connects TRBV19 to TRBJ2-5; TRBD2 might be the D (5 bases). The CDR3 totals 14 residues. Germline V gene data show CDR1 as LNHDA and CDR2 as SQIVND (reference sequence). V was pared by 6 bases and J by 5 bases, with 16 bases between. The CDR3: CASRPPGSRETQYF. The CDR3 DNA follows: TGTGCCAGTAGGCCCCCGGGATCCAGGGAGACCCAGTACTTC.

This clone turned up a few times. This chain uses TRBV6-5 with TRBJ1-3; D ambiguous. The germline V gene encodes CDR1 MNHEY and CDR2 SVGAGI. The CDR3 consists of 14 residues. Trimming took off 6 bases at V and 3 bases at J, with 12 bases between the two ends. The CDR3 region is CASSSQSSGNTIYF. The CDR3 DNA sequence: TGTGCCAGCAGCTCACAGTCGAGTGGAAACACCATATATTTT.

This clone was seen only a few times. V and J are TRBV21-1 and TRBJ2-4; the tabulated D call, TRBD2, remains unverified against the DNA. TRBV21-1 is a listed pseudogene. The CDR3 length is 18 residues. The chain's CDR3 is CASRLDLAGGLAKNIQYF. Here the CDR3 DNA reads TGTGCCAGCCGCCTTGATCTAGCGGGGGGACTAGCCAAAAACATTCAGTACTTC.

This clone has a single count. J is TRBJ2-5 and V is TRBV19; tentatively, D is TRBD2 (6 bases). Looked up from germline, CDR1 is LNHDA and CDR2 is SQIVND (reference sequence). CDR3 length equals 14 residues. Trimming shortened V by 1 base and J by 6 bases, and 12 bases separated the two germline ends. CDR3 sequence: CASSIVEGPKTQYF. CDR3 nucleotides: TGTGCCAGTAGTATAGTGGAGGGGCCGAAGACCCAGTACTTC.

This chain uses TRBV18 with TRBJ2-1; TRBD2 might be the D (6 bases). Germline lookup yields CDR1 KGHSH and CDR2 LQKENI. The CDR3 contains 13 residues. V gave up 3 bases and J gave up 8 bases, with 11 bases separating them. CDR3 loop: CASSPQGGDEQFF. The CDR3 DNA follows: TGTGCCAGCTCACCGCAGGGAGGCGATGAGCAGTTCTTC.

In this sample, this clone turned up once. The chain couples TRBV7-9 to TRBJ2-7, with 7 bases lining up with TRBD2. Germline CDR1 SEHNR, CDR2 FQNEAQ (reference sequence). The CDR3 totals 14 residues. J was trimmed by 3 bases and V by 5 bases; bases with no gene match: 7. CDR3 DNA sequence: TGTGCCAGCAGCGTAGGCTCTAGCGGCTACGAGCAGTACTTC. Its protein product is CASSVGSSGYEQYF.

This chain links TRBV10-3 with TRBJ1-1; D unclear. The germline V gene encodes CDR1 ENHRY and CDR2 SYGVKD. V was trimmed by 5 bases and J by 1 base, leaving 8 bases between them. This CDR3 comprises 13 residues. CDR3 DNA: TGTGCCATCAGTTATGGTGGGAACACTGAAGCTTTCTTT. It specifies CAISYGGNTEAFF.

The chain uses TRBV12-5 and TRBJ2-7, with 8 bases lining up with TRBD1. V lost 0 bases and J lost 6; bases outside the gene matches: 16. The CDR3 spans 18 residues. Germline CDR1 is LGHNT and CDR2 is FRNRAP. The CDR3 coding sequence is TGTGCTAGTGGTTTGGTACGGAACAGGGGGGAGCCAGGGGTCGAGCAGTACTTC. It translates to CASGLVRNRGEPGVEQYF.

The chain combines TRBV10-3 with TRBJ1-2, with a weak D call TRBD1 (5 bases). This CDR3 is 13 amino acids long. Trimming took 3 bases from V and 6 from J, leaving 11 bases between them. Germline V gene sequence: CDR1 ENHRY, CDR2 SYGVKD. The chain's CDR3 is CAISEGRENGYTF. The CDR3 DNA is TGTGCCATCAGTGAAGGCAGGGAGAATGGCTACACCTTC.

V usage is TRBV5-1 and J usage is TRBJ2-2, with D unclear. CDR1 is SGHRS and CDR2 is YFSETQ in the germline V gene. This CDR3 spans 15 amino acids. Trimming removed 5 bases from V and 1 base from J, with 12 bases in between. The CDR3 DNA sequence: TGCGCCAGCAGGACCCATCCAGGGAACACCGGGGAGCTGTTTTTT. Translated: CASRTHPGNTGELFF. Full variable domain (rest looked up from reference TRBV5-1 and TRBJ2-2): KAGVTQTPRYLIKTRGQQVTLSCSPISGHRSVSWYQQTPGQGLQFLFEYFSETQRNKGNFPGRFSGRQFSNSRSEMNVSTLELGDSALYLCASRTHPGNTGELFFGEGSRLTVL.

This clone was recorded only once. The genes are TRBV14 and TRBJ2-2, with D perhaps TRBD2 (7 bases). This CDR3 has 15 residues. Trimming removed 6 bases at V and 4 bases at J, with 15 bases between. From germline, CDR1 is SGHDN and CDR2 FVKESK. CDR3 DNA: TGTGCCAGCAGGGGCGGGGGCCCTTTCACCGGGGAGCTGTTTTTT. Translation gives CASRGGGPFTGELFF.